These 22 T cell receptor beta chains were all obtained from the same sample, sequenced in a study of T cells after yellow fever vaccination. TCRdb redid the calling of the 5' RACE reads with MiXCR, one entry per CDR3 protein. The profile covers 300,000 to 350,000 distinct CDR3 sequences, with about 10% appearing a single time and over 3% taken by the ten largest. The specimen was CD4+ T cells sorted from PBMCs, collected 45 days after the yellow fever booster vaccination. All receptors come from a young man who received the YFV17D yellow fever vaccine.

This clonotype was observed at least ten times. V usage is TRBV5-1 and J usage is TRBJ1-6, with D unclear. The V gene's germline CDR1 is SGHRS and CDR2 YFSETQ. The CDR3 has 12 residues. V gave up 3 bases and J gave up 7 bases, with 5 bases separating them. The CDR3 DNA reads TGCGCCAGCAGCTCGGGGAATTCACCCCTCCACTTT. Translation gives CASSSGNSPLHF. The full variable domain, with the rest looked up from reference TRBV5-1 and TRBJ1-6, is KAGVTQTPRYLIKTRGQQVTLSCSPISGHRSVSWYQQTPGQGLQFLFEYFSETQRNKGNFPGRFSGRQFSNSRSEMNVSTLELGDSALYLCASSSGNSPLHFGNGTRLTVT.

This clonotype has a handful of counts. This chain uses TRBV4-1 with TRBJ1-1, with 10 nucleotides matching TRBD1. This CDR3 has 20 residues. CDR1 and CDR2 (germline): MGHRA, YSYEKL. With 4 bases clipped from V and 0 bases from J, the junction kept 17 bases outside the gene matches. CDR3 in amino acids: CASSPQPGQGLSGLNTEAFF. CDR3 coding DNA: TGCGCCAGCAGCCCACAGCCGGGACAGGGGTTAAGCGGATTGAACACTGAAGCTTTCTTT.

This clonotype was recorded a few times. The J gene is TRBJ1-4, the V gene TRBV27; 8 bases are shared with TRBD1. Germline V lookup: CDR1 MNHEY, CDR2 SMNVEV (reference sequence). V was pared by 2 bases and J by 5 bases, with 7 bases of the junction left unmatched. The CDR3 consists of 16 residues. The CDR3 coding sequence is TGTGCCAGCAGTTTAAGGGGCAGGGGGCCGAATGAAAAACTGTTTTTT. Translated: CASSLRGRGPNEKLFF.

This clonotype was seen a few times. V is TRBV24-1 and J is TRBJ2-5; 7 bases agree with TRBD2. The CDR3 is made up of 12 amino acids. Germline V gene lookup returns CDR1 KGHDR and CDR2 SFDVKD. With 9 bases clipped from V and 2 bases from J, the junction kept 2 bases outside the gene matches. The CDR3 region has the DNA TGTGCCACCGGGACTACTCAAGAGACCCAGTACTTC. Amino acid sequence: CATGTTQETQYF.

The rearrangement links TRBV6-1 to TRBJ1-1; D unclear. Trimming cost V 10 bases and J 2 bases, with 11 bases left between them. The germline V gene has CDR1 MNHNS and CDR2 SASEGT. The CDR3 consists of 12 residues. The CDR3 is CATRWANTEAFF. CDR3 nucleotide sequence: TGTGCCACTAGATGGGCAAACACTGAAGCTTTCTTT.

The chain uses TRBV7-2 and TRBJ2-1; a weak D match, TRBD2 (5 bases). The V end was cut by 5 bases, the J end by 7 bases, with 9 bases between. The CDR3 has 12 residues. The germline CDR1 and CDR2 sequences are SGHTA and FQGNSA. The CDR3 DNA follows: TGTGCCAGCAGCCCGGGGATGAATGAGCAGTTCTTC. The encoded protein is CASSPGMNEQFF.

This clonotype was picked up many times. V usage is TRBV29-1 and J usage is TRBJ1-1, with D hard to call. V lost 5 bases to trimming and J lost 1 base, with 11 bases between them. The CDR3 runs to 13 residues. Germline-derived CDR1 and CDR2 are SQVTM and ANQGSEA. The CDR3 bases are TGCAGCGTTATCAGGCGACAGAACACTGAAGCTTTCTTT. Amino acid sequence: CSVIRRQNTEAFF.

The chain is built from TRBV18 and TRBJ1-1; D perhaps matches TRBD1 (5 bases). The CDR3 has 15 amino acids. The germline V gene has CDR1 KGHSH and CDR2 LQKENI. Trimming shortened V by 2 bases and J by 5 bases, and 15 bases separated the two germline ends. DNA of the CDR3: TGTGCCAGCTCACCAGGGGGAGGACGGACAACTGAAGCTTTCTTT. Translating it yields CASSPGGGRTTEAFF.

This clonotype was found a few times. The rearrangement joins TRBV18 to TRBJ2-5; D perhaps matches TRBD2 (7 bases). This CDR3 is built from 15 residues. Germline assignment: CDR1 KGHSH and CDR2 LQKENI. Trimming stripped 0 bases from V and 4 bases from J, with 12 bases between. CDR3: CASSPPGGGTETQYF. The CDR3 coding sequence is TGTGCCAGCTCACCACCGGGGGGGGGCACAGAGACCCAGTACTTC.

This clonotype was counted many times. This chain uses TRBV20-1 with TRBJ1-3; 9 positions agree with TRBD1. The CDR3 covers 15 residues. The germline V gene has CDR1 DFQATT and CDR2 SNEGSKA (reference sequence). J gave up 2 bases and V 6 bases, and 8 bases lay outside the gene matches. In DNA form, the CDR3 reads TGCAGTGCCAGACCGGGGACAGGGCCTGGAAACACCATATATTTT. As protein: CSARPGTGPGNTIYF.

V and J are TRBV6-6 and TRBJ2-2, with 9 bases identical to TRBD1. The ends lost 6 bases at V and 4 bases at J; junction bases unmatched: 3. The CDR3 is 14 residues long. Looked up from germline, CDR1 is MNHNY and CDR2 is SVGAGI (reference sequence). CDR3 residues: CASRIQGATGELFF. The CDR3 nucleotides are TGTGCCAGCAGAATACAGGGGGCCACCGGGGAGCTGTTTTTT.

This clonotype occurred many times. The chain joins TRBV29-1 to TRBJ2-5; D not resolved. CDR1 is SQVTM and CDR2 is ANQGSEA in the germline V gene. The V end lost 4 bases, the J end lost 1 base, and 7 bases lay between the germline ends. The CDR3 runs to 12 residues. This CDR3 is CSVGYPQETQYF. CDR3 sequence (DNA): TGCAGCGTTGGCTACCCCCAAGAGACCCAGTACTTC.

This clonotype showed up many times. The genes are TRBV5-1 and TRBJ2-2, with unresolved D. V was pared by 1 base and J by 4 bases, with 8 bases between. CDR1 and CDR2 from the germline V gene are SGHRS and YFSETQ. The length of the CDR3 is 14 residues. The CDR3 coding sequence is TGCGCCAGCAGCTTGTATACGGGCACCGGGGAGCTGTTTTTT. It encodes CASSLYTGTGELFF.

In this sample, this clonotype turned up a few times. This chain joins TRBV5-1 and TRBJ2-5; TRBD2 matches 16 bases. The germline gives CDR1 SGHRS, CDR2 YFSETQ. V shed 4 bases, J shed 4 bases, and the junction held 4 bases outside the gene matches. This CDR3 is built from 16 residues. As DNA, the CDR3 is TGCGCCAGCAGCGACGGGACTAGCGGGGGGGCAGAGACCCAGTACTTC. As protein: CASSDGTSGGAETQYF.

This clonotype was observed a handful of times. The chain has TRBV20-1 and TRBJ1-6; D is perhaps TRBD1 (6 bases). The CDR3 is 12 residues long. Per the germline V gene, CDR1 is DFQATT and CDR2 is SNEGSKA (reference sequence). V lost 6 bases, J lost 10 bases, and 13 bases lay in between. The CDR3 sequence: CSARTTGSPLHF. As DNA, the CDR3 is TGCAGTGCAAGGACGACAGGCTCACCCCTCCACTTT.

Only a few counts were recorded for this clonotype. The gene calls are TRBV6-6 and TRBJ1-1; a possible D gene is TRBD1 (6 bases). This CDR3 is 14 amino acids long. CDR1 is MNHNY and CDR2 is SVGAGI in the germline V gene (reference sequence). V was pared by 9 bases and J by 5 bases, with 19 bases between. The CDR3 sequence is CASRNREGGTEAFF. DNA of the CDR3: TGTGCCAGTAGGAACAGGGAAGGAGGGACTGAAGCTTTCTTT.

The gene calls are TRBV6-2 or TRBV6-3 and TRBJ2-2, with D maybe TRBD2 (5 bases). Trimming removed 4 bases from V and 4 bases from J, with 13 bases in between. The CDR3 is 15 amino acids. Germline V gives CDR1 MNHEY, CDR2 SVGEGT. CDR3 sequence reads: CASSSPLGGTGELFF. The CDR3 DNA follows: TGTGCCAGCAGTTCACCCCTCGGAGGCACCGGGGAGCTGTTTTTT.

This clonotype was seen many times. The chain carries TRBV4-3 and TRBJ1-5, with TRBD1 as a possible D gene (6 bases). Germline assignment: CDR1 LGHNA and CDR2 YSLEER. The CDR3 loop spans 14 amino acids. V lost 3 bases, J lost 2 bases, and 8 bases lay in between. CDR3 nucleotide sequence: TGCGCCAGCAGCCAGGACAGTCGCAATCAGCCCCAGCATTTT. Protein sequence: CASSQDSRNQPQHF.

This clonotype was seen a handful of times. V and J are TRBV7-6 and TRBJ2-1; D unclear. This CDR3 is built from 15 residues. Between the trimmed V and J ends, which lost 3 bases and 0 bases, there was a span of 9 bases. Looked up from germline, CDR1 is SGHVS and CDR2 is FNYEAQ. In DNA form, the CDR3 reads TGTGCCAGCAGCTTCGGGCTGGGCTCCTACAATGAGCAGTTCTTC. Encoded protein: CASSFGLGSYNEQFF.

V gene TRBV18 combines with J gene TRBJ1-5; 7 positions agree with TRBD1. The CDR3 length is 14 residues. The V segment lost 6 bases and the J segment 6 bases; nucleotides outside the gene matches: 8. Germline CDR1 KGHSH, CDR2 LQKENI. CDR3 nucleotide sequence: TGTGCCAGCTCCCGCGACAGGGCAAGTCAGCCCCAGCATTTT. Its translation: CASSRDRASQPQHF.

V is TRBV4-3 and J is TRBJ1-2; 8 positions agree with TRBD1. The CDR3 length is 15 residues. CDR1 and CDR2 (germline): LGHNA, YSLEER. V lost 0 bases and J lost 7; bases outside the gene matches: 7. CDR3 in amino acids: CASSQDTAGGVGYTF. The CDR3 DNA reads as TGCGCCAGCAGCCAAGATACGGCAGGGGGCGTTGGCTACACCTTC.

The genes are TRBV12-3 or TRBV12-4 and TRBJ1-5; no clear D. This CDR3 contains 14 residues. V was trimmed by 2 bases and J by 3 bases, leaving 8 bases between them. The CDR3 region has the DNA TGTGCCAGCAGTTTATTGGGTTACAATCAGCCCCAGCATTTT. Translated, it gives CASSLLGYNQPQHF.